This T cell receptor beta chain was captured by sequencing in a study of blood T cell repertoires in COVID-19. Original processing notes: Estimates of nucleated cell counts were drawn from the amplification of reference gene primers. Generated by immunoSEQ multiplex PCR, the TCRdb table keeps only in-frame clones and is missing some. From that table come the V and J calls and clone size; the DNA was used to work out D and trimming. The sample has 200,000 to 300,000 clones; around 86% are singletons. This clone was seen just once. Seattle participants joined during active infection and were tracked over time. The receptor's source is a woman older than 75 with COVID-19, enrolled during active disease. Sequencing was carried out using peripheral blood.

DNA of the CDR3: TGTGCCAGCAGTTTTGACAGGCCGCATTCATTCTCTGGAAACACCATATATTTT. It is translated as CASSFDRPHSFSGNTIYF. This chain joins TRBV28 and TRBJ1-3, with D perhaps matching TRBD1 (6 bases). With 3 bases removed from V and 0 bases from J, the gap between germline ends came to 18 bases. In germline, CDR1 is MDHEN, CDR2 SYDVKM. The CDR3 loop spans 18 amino acids.